A single sample is the source of the 23 T cell receptor beta chains below, sequenced in a study of neurological immune-mediated disorders. One entry per CDR3 protein, called by TCRdb with MiXCR from the 5' RACE reads. The table shows fewer than 75,000 distinct CDR3 sequences, with almost 3.5% occurring only once. Sequenced: PBMCs. The source of these receptors is a man aged 40-49 years with multiple sclerosis.

This clonotype showed up many times. The chain carries TRBV6-1 and TRBJ1-1; D uncertain. The CDR3 loop spans 14 amino acids. From germline, CDR1 is MNHNS and CDR2 SASEGT. With 2 bases removed from V and 4 bases from J, the gap between germline ends came to 11 bases. As DNA, the CDR3 is TGTGCCAGCAGTGAAAGTCGAGGGTTCACTGAAGCTTTCTTT. This codes for CASSESRGFTEAFF.

This clonotype was seen at least ten times. This sequence joins TRBV20-1 and TRBJ1-1; D uncertain. CDR3 length: 13 amino acids. The V and J ends lost 5 bases and 1 base respectively, with 11 bases between them. Germline V lookup: CDR1 DFQATT, CDR2 SNEGSKA (reference sequence). The CDR3 spells CSAVTVENTEAFF. In nucleotides, the CDR3 is TGCAGTGCTGTAACGGTAGAGAACACTGAAGCTTTCTTT.

There are many counts of this clonotype. A much larger clone differs from this one at a single base, so this may be a read error. V gene TRBV21-1 combines with J gene TRBJ2-4; the DNA was not compared with TRBD2, the D call given in the table. TRBV21-1 is listed as a pseudogene. The CDR3 totals 19 residues. CDR3 in DNA: TGTGCCAGCAGCTTAAAGGCGGGGACTGGTAGCGGGAAAGAGAACATTCAGTACTTC. Amino acids: CASSLKAGTGSGKENIQYF.

There are many counts of this clonotype. J is TRBJ1-5 and V is TRBV15, with 9 bases fitting TRBD1. The V segment lost 2 bases and the J segment 8 bases; nucleotides outside the gene matches: 7. Germline CDR1 and CDR2: LNHNV and YYDKDF (reference sequence). This CDR3 region has 15 residues. The CDR3 nucleotides are TGTGCCACCAGCAGAAGTACAGGGGGCGAGGAGCCCCAGCATTTT. Translating it yields CATSRSTGGEEPQHF.

This clonotype has at least ten counts. CDR3 sequence: CASSFDRDSNQPQHF. The CDR3, as DNA: TGCGCCAGCAGCTTTGACAGGGATAGCAATCAGCCCCAGCATTTT. This chain links TRBV5-1 with TRBJ1-5; 7 bases line up with TRBD1. J was trimmed by 0 bases and V by 2 bases; bases with no gene match: 2. Germline values: CDR1 SGHRS, CDR2 YFSETQ. This CDR3 is 15 amino acids long. The complete variable domain, with remaining parts taken from reference TRBV5-1 and TRBJ1-5, reads KAGVTQTPRYLIKTRGQQVTLSCSPISGHRSVSWYQQTPGQGLQFLFEYFSETQRNKGNFPGRFSGRQFSNSRSEMNVSTLELGDSALYLCASSFDRDSNQPQHFGDGTRLSIL.

At least ten counts were recorded for this clonotype. The chain employs TRBV12-3 or TRBV12-4 and TRBJ2-4; 12 nucleotides agree with TRBD2. This CDR3 is 17 amino acids long. The trim removed 2 bases at V and 4 bases at J, leaving 6 bases unmatched. The CDR3 here is CASSLPLAGGPKNIQYF. DNA of the CDR3: TGTGCCAGCAGTTTACCCCTAGCGGGGGGGCCGAAAAACATTCAGTACTTC.

The V and J genes are TRBV29-1 and TRBJ2-5, with 8 nucleotides matching TRBD2. J gave up 5 bases and V 0 bases, and 11 bases lay outside the gene matches. The CDR3 loop spans 16 amino acids. Germline V gene data show CDR1 as SQVTM and CDR2 as ANQGSEA. The CDR3 spells CSVEDGTSGPQETQYF. DNA of the CDR3: TGCAGCGTTGAAGATGGTACTAGCGGACCACAGGAGACCCAGTACTTC.

This clonotype was recorded many times. The chain couples TRBV20-1 to TRBJ2-6; D perhaps matches TRBD1 (5 bases). This CDR3 spans 14 amino acids. The V end lost 4 bases, the J end lost 0 bases, and 7 bases lay between the germline ends. Germline-derived CDR1 and CDR2 are DFQATT and SNEGSKA (reference sequence). The CDR3 region is CSATDSSGANVLTF. The DNA of the CDR3 is TGCAGTGCTACAGACAGCTCTGGGGCCAACGTCCTGACTTTC.

At least ten counts were recorded for this clonotype. The DNA of the CDR3 is TGCGCCAGCAGCTTGGCCATGGTGGGGAGGGATACGCAGTATTTT. It translates to CASSLAMVGRDTQYF. This chain uses TRBV5-1 with TRBJ2-3; a possible D gene is TRBD2 (6 bases). CDR1 SGHRS and CDR2 YFSETQ come from the germline V gene. Trimming removed 0 bases at V and 6 bases at J, with 14 bases between. This CDR3 has 15 amino acids.

With regard to this clonotype: Since a much larger clone is just one base distant, this may be a read error. This sequence joins TRBV5-1 and TRBJ1-5, with unresolved D. The CDR3 is 14 amino acids. Trimming cost V 0 bases and J 8 bases, with 12 bases left between them. Germline values: CDR1 SGHRS, CDR2 YFSETQ. The CDR3 DNA follows: TGCGCCAGCAGCTTGGGGAAGGCCGGGGAGCCCCAGCATTTT. It encodes CASSLGKAGEPQHF.

V and J are TRBV10-1 and TRBJ1-2; D may be TRBD1 (5 bases). V dropped 6 bases and J dropped 5 bases, with 13 bases sitting between them. CDR1 is WNHNN, CDR2 SYGVQD, per germline (reference sequence). The CDR3 has 13 amino acids. The CDR3 DNA follows: TGCGCCAGCAGAGTAGCGGGGCCTTATGGCTACACCTTC. It specifies CASRVAGPYGYTF.

This clonotype occurred a few times. A read error may be the cause here, since a much bigger clone is one base away. The V call is TRBV20-1, the J call TRBJ1-5, with D perhaps TRBD1 (6 bases). In germline, CDR1 is DFQATT, CDR2 SNEGSKA (reference sequence). Trimming pared 2 bases from V and 7 bases from J, leaving 15 bases between. The CDR3 is made up of 14 amino acids. CDR3 amino acids: CSARQTGIDQPQHF. The CDR3 DNA reads TGCAGTGCTAGACAAACAGGGATTGACCAGCCCCAGCATTTT.

This clonotype was found many times. The CDR3 spells CSARVRGAQETQYF. The CDR3 region has the DNA TGCAGTGCTAGGGTGCGGGGCGCCCAAGAGACCCAGTACTTC. The rearrangement joins TRBV20-1 to TRBJ2-5, with a weak D call TRBD2 (6 bases). The germline V gene has CDR1 DFQATT and CDR2 SNEGSKA (reference sequence). V lost 3 bases to trimming and J lost 1 base, with 12 bases between them. The CDR3 spans 14 residues.

This clonotype was recorded at least ten times. The J gene is TRBJ2-6, the V gene TRBV7-9, with 10 bases fitting TRBD2. The CDR3 length is 19 residues. CDR1 is SEHNR and CDR2 is FQNEAQ in the germline V gene (reference sequence). V was clipped by 3 bases and J by 0 bases; unmatched bases: 8. The CDR3 loop is CASSFPGLAVNSGANVLTF. The CDR3 nucleotides are TGTGCCAGCAGCTTTCCCGGACTAGCGGTCAACTCTGGGGCCAACGTCCTGACTTTC.

In its sample, this clonotype was seen many times. This chain connects TRBV20-1 to TRBJ2-7, with D perhaps TRBD2 (7 bases). The V and J ends lost 3 bases and 7 bases respectively, with 16 bases between them. Germline V gives CDR1 DFQATT, CDR2 SNEGSKA (reference sequence). The CDR3 is 13 amino acids. The chain's CDR3 is CSARKGEGGEQYF. The CDR3 DNA reads TGCAGTGCTAGGAAGGGGGAGGGAGGGGAGCAGTACTTC.

This clonotype was seen at least ten times. The chain uses TRBV12-3 or TRBV12-4 and TRBJ2-5, with 8 bases lining up with TRBD2. Trimming took 6 bases from V and 7 from J; bases not matched to a gene: 13. This CDR3 spans 15 amino acids. The CDR3 nucleotides read TGTGCCAGCAGGCCTACCGGGACTAGAGGGGGGACCCAGTACTTC. It codes for CASRPTGTRGGTQYF.

This clonotype was seen a handful of times. The rearrangement joins TRBV27 to TRBJ1-5, with a tentative D call TRBD1 (5 bases). The ends were cut back, 6 bases at V and 4 bases at J, with 13 bases in the middle. The CDR3 runs to 14 residues. Germline CDR1 reads MNHEY; CDR2 reads SMNVEV (reference sequence). The CDR3 loop reads CASSTRDSNQPQHF. The CDR3, as DNA: TGTGCCAGCAGCACACGGGACTCAAATCAGCCCCAGCATTTT.

This clonotype was counted ten times or more. The chain couples TRBV5-1 to TRBJ2-2; D is possibly TRBD1 (6 bases). Trimming left V 9 bases short and J 1 base short, with 10 bases between. Germline CDR1 reads SGHRS; CDR2 reads YFSETQ. The CDR3 is made up of 13 amino acids. CDR3 amino acids: CATRGKNTGELFF. As DNA, the CDR3 is TGCGCCACCAGGGGCAAGAACACCGGGGAGCTGTTTTTT.

The chain employs TRBV11-2 and TRBJ2-5; D is uncertain. The CDR3 has 14 residues. CDR1 and CDR2 (germline): SGHAT, FQNNGV. V dropped 3 bases and J dropped 4 bases, with 12 bases sitting between them. CDR3 protein: CASSFEVGGETQYF. CDR3 nucleotide sequence: TGTGCCAGCAGCTTCGAGGTCGGTGGAGAGACCCAGTACTTC.

This clonotype was counted at least ten times. The chain's CDR3 is CASSQARMNTEAFF. The CDR3 DNA reads TGCGCCAGCAGCCAAGCTAGAATGAACACTGAAGCTTTCTTT. This chain joins TRBV5-1 and TRBJ1-1; D gene uncertain. V lost 4 bases, J lost 0 bases, and 10 bases lay in between. CDR3 size: 14 residues. Germline V lookup: CDR1 SGHRS, CDR2 YFSETQ.

This clonotype was seen repeatedly, ten times or more. This chain links TRBV9 with TRBJ1-2; 8 bases agree with TRBD1. CDR1 and CDR2 (germline): SGDLS, YYNGEE. V was clipped by 2 bases and J by 8 bases; unmatched bases: 8. The CDR3 is made up of 14 amino acids. DNA of the CDR3: TGTGCCAGCAGCGTCGACAGGGGAGAGGAAGGCTACACCTTC. The encoded protein is CASSVDRGEEGYTF.

With regard to this clonotype: It may be a read error: a sequence one base away is much more abundant. The chain is built from TRBV20-1 and TRBJ2-3, with a tentative D call TRBD1 (6 bases). Per the germline V gene, CDR1 is DFQATT and CDR2 is SNEGSKA (reference sequence). The CDR3 sequence is 12 residues long. The V and J ends lost 7 bases and 3 bases respectively, with 11 bases between them. CDR3 residues: CSVIRGTDTQYF. The CDR3, as DNA: TGCAGTGTCATCAGGGGAACAGATACGCAGTATTTT.

The sample holds many counts of this clonotype. This chain links TRBV7-2 with TRBJ1-2; weak D call: TRBD1 (5 bases). Germline V CDR1 and CDR2: SGHTA, FQGNSA. The CDR3 contains 14 residues. Trimming removed 3 bases from V and 2 bases from J, with 10 bases in between. The CDR3 here is CASSLWGTNYGYTF. CDR3 in DNA: TGTGCCAGCAGCTTGTGGGGGACGAACTATGGCTACACCTTC.